The 4 T cell receptor beta chains below come from one sample, sequenced in a study of blood T cell repertoires in COVID-19. The repertoire was sequenced with immunoSEQ multiplex PCR; TCRdb's copy has only in-frame clones and lacks some. The sample holds 200,000 to 250,000 clones, over 90% seen once. Sequences were obtained from peripheral blood. Source of these receptors: a young man with COVID-19, enrolled during active disease.

The V gene is TRBV9, the J gene TRBJ1-2; TRBD1 aligns across 7 bases. The J segment lost 1 base and the V segment lost 4 bases, leaving 10 bases of the junction unmatched. Germline V lookup: CDR1 SGDLS, CDR2 YYNGEE. The CDR3 contains 16 residues. The CDR3 sequence: CASSSRGTQGNYGYTF. In DNA, the CDR3 is TGTGCCAGCAGCTCCAGGGGGACCCAAGGTAACTATGGCTACACCTTC.

The V call is TRBV5-1, the J call TRBJ2-2; no reliable D call. This CDR3 spans 15 amino acids. CDR1 SGHRS and CDR2 YFSETQ come from the germline V gene. V gave up 0 bases and J gave up 1 base, with 7 bases separating them. CDR3: CASSLALGNTGELFF. CDR3 DNA sequence: TGCGCCAGCAGCTTGGCCCTCGGGAACACCGGGGAGCTGTTTTTT. The variable domain in full, completed from reference TRBV5-1 and TRBJ2-2, reads KAGVTQTPRYLIKTRGQQVTLSCSPISGHRSVSWYQQTPGQGLQFLFEYFSETQRNKGNFPGRFSGRQFSNSRSEMNVSTLELGDSALYLCASSLALGNTGELFFGEGSRLTVL.

The chain has TRBV7-2 and TRBJ1-1, with unresolved D. The V gene lost 0 bases and the J gene lost 0 bases, with 8 bases spanning the gap. The CDR3 runs 15 residues. CDR1 is SGHTA, CDR2 FQGNSA, per germline. The chain's CDR3 is CASSLAPGMNTEAFF. The CDR3 DNA is TGTGCCAGCAGCTTAGCGCCCGGGATGAACACTGAAGCTTTCTTT.

The chain has TRBV5-1 and TRBJ2-7; D might be TRBD2 (6 bases). V was shortened by 1 base and J by 7 bases, with 18 bases between the two germline ends. Germline V gene lookup returns CDR1 SGHRS and CDR2 YFSETQ. This CDR3 contains 15 residues. The CDR3 region is CASSLRTGLLEEQYF. DNA of the CDR3: TGCGCCAGCAGCTTGCGAACGGGACTCCTGGAGGAGCAGTACTTC.